This T cell receptor beta chain was captured in a study of CD8+CD57+ T cells in acquired aplastic anemia (dated by TCRdb to 2016 to 2019). Looking at the study overall: Extracted DNA from sorted CD4+ and CD8+ cells averaged around 2.9 ug, ranging from roughly 0.2 to 30 ug. CD8+CD57+ expansion was defined as a frequency above the mean frequency observed in healthy subjects.

The sample holds a few counts of this clonotype. The antigen it recognizes is unknown. Base qualities are not at hand, and no much larger clone is one base apart. Flow cytometry had shown CD8+CD57+ cell expansion in the patients selected for sequencing. All patients had severe acquired aplastic anemia diagnosed by International Study of Aplastic Anemia and Agranulocytosis and Camitta criteria. At the time blood was sampled, none of the patients had received any therapy. The study deep-sequenced TCR repertoires of sorted CD4+ and CD8+ blood T cells from severe aplastic anemia patients and healthy subjects. Patients were enrolled in the USA under clinicaltrials.gov protocols 00001620, 01623167, 00001397, 00071045, 00081523 and 00961064. Ficoll-Paque density gradient centrifugation was used to isolate peripheral blood mononuclear cells. Before DNA was extracted, CD4+ and CD8+ T cells were sorted using either FACS or magnetic beads.

What the work shows at the level of the full study, not this receptor alone: No significant difference in CD8+ Simpson's diversity was found between patients and healthy controls (P=0.060). Although under 35 CD8+ CDR3 sequences were shared by patients and controls, these sequences appeared highly expressed in patients and within the immunodominant clones of patients.

Genomic DNA served as template for TCR beta VDJ combination and CDR3 sequence profiling. An Illumina HiSeq 2000 was the platform used for TCR repertoire sequencing. Per the authors' processing: TRBV/TRBJ rearrangement plots, CDR3 size and DJ length profiles, and Simpson's diversity index were used to assess repertoires. The most abundant DNA sequence in the deep sequencing data was taken as the immunodominant clone. CDR3 amino acid sequences were screened for sharing across subjects and compared with published repertoires and the VDJdb database. TCRdb took the public reads, trimmed them with fastp at Q25, ran MiXCR for clone calling and kept in-frame beta chains. Entries are consolidated by CDR3 protein sequence, retaining the most common genes and DNA. The V and J calls shown here were made by TCRdb, not taken from the authors' results. The sample table contains roughly 100,000 distinct CDR3 sequences; only one count was recorded for about 67% of them. About 62% of the sample is held by the ten biggest clonotypes.

The TCR was taken from a human donor with aplastic anemia. Sample: sorted CD4+, CD8+, or CD8+CD57+ T cells (not recorded which) from PBMCs.

Read as DNA, the sequence is TGCAGCGGGGAGCCGAGGGAAGATACGCAGTATTTT. The encoded protein is CSGEPREDTQYF. The sequence links TRBV29-1 to TRBJ2-3; the D region possibly corresponds to TRBD2 (5 bases align). V drops 7 bases and J drops 5 bases, leaving 13 bases in between. For CDR1 and CDR2, the germline V gene lists SQVTM and ANQGSEA. Measured from the cysteine to the phenylalanine, the CDR3 is 12 residues long. CDR3 DNA is the only sequence kept; it has 36 bases, read in frame from the first base.